The TCR beta chain described here comes from a study of shared clonotypes between healthy human individuals. Sequencing used immunoSEQ multiplex PCR; TCRdb keeps in-frame clones, though not all of them. The table records approximately 1.5 million clones, 95% to 99% of them present only once. CD45RA+ naive and CD45RA-negative memory subsets were separated from CD4+ cells. Germline CDR1 and CDR2: WNHNN and SYGVQD (reference sequence). V lost 4 bases and J lost 1, with 8 bases in between. The CDR3 has 14 amino acids. V gene TRBV10-1 combines with J gene TRBJ2-4; D call uncertain. Input material: naive CD4+ T cells sorted from blood. Subset in this sample: CD45RA+ positively selected. The TCR originated in a man aged 30 to 39 in good health. CDR3 sequence (DNA): TGCGCCAGCAGTGGGAGCAATGCCAAAAACATTCAGTACTTC. Encoded protein: CASSGSNAKNIQYF.